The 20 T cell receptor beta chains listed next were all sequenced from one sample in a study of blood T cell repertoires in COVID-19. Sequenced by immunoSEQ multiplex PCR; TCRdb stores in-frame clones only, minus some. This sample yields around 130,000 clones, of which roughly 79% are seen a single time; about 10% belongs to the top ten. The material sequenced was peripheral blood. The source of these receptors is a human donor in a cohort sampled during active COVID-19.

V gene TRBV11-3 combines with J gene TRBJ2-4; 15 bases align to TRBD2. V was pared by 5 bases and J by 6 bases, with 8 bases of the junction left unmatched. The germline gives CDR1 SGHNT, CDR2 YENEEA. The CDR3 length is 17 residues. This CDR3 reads CASSRTSGGVGGNIQYF. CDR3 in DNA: TGTGCCAGCAGCAGGACTAGCGGGGGGGTTGGGGGAAACATTCAGTACTTC. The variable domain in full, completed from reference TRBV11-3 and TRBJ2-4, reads EAGVVQSPRYKIIEKKQPVAFWCNPISGHNTLYWYLQNLGQGPELLIRYENEEAVDDSQLPKDRFSAERLKGVDSTLKIQPAELGDSAVYLCASSRTSGGVGGNIQYFGAGTRLSVL.

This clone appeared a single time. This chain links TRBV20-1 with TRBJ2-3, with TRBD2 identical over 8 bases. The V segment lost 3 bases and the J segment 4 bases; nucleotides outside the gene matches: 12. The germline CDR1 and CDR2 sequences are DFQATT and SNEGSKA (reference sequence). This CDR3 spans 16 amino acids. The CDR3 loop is CSASFITGLGADTQYF. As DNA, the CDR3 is TGCAGTGCTAGTTTTATCACGGGACTAGGGGCAGATACGCAGTATTTT.

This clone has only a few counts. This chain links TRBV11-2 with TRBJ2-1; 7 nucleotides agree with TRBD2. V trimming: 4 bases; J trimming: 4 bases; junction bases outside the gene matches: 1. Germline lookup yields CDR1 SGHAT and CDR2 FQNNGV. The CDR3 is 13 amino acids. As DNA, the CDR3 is TGTGCCAGCAGCTCTAGCGGTTACAATGAGCAGTTCTTC. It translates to CASSSSGYNEQFF.

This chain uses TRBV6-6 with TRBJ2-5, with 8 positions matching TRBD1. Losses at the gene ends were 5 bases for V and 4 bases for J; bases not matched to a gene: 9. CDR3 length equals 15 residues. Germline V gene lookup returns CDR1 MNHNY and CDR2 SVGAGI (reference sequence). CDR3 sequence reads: CASSRGTGGRETQYF. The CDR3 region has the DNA TGTGCCAGCAGTCGCGGGACAGGTGGTCGAGAGACCCAGTACTTC.

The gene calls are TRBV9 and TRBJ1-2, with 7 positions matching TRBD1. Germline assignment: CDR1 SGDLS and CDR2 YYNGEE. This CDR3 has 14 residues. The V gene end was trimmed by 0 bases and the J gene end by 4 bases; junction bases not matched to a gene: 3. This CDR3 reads CASSVEQGRYGYTF. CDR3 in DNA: TGTGCCAGCAGCGTAGAACAGGGGCGCTATGGCTACACCTTC.

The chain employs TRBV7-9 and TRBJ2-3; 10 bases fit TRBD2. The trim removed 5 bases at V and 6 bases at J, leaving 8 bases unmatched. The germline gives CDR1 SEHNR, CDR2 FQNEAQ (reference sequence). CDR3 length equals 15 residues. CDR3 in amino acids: CASSPREAGGDTQYF. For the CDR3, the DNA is TGTGCCAGCAGCCCCCGGGAAGCGGGGGGGGATACGCAGTATTTT.

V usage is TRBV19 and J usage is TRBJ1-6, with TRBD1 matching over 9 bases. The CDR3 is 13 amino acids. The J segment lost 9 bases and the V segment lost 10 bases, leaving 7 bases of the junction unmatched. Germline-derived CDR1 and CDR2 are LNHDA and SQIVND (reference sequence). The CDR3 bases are TGTGCCACTTCCGGGACAGGGAGTTCACCCCTCCACTTT. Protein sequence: CATSGTGSSPLHF. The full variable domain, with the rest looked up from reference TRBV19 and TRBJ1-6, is DGGITQSPKYLFRKEGQNVTLSCEQNLNHDAMYWYRQDPGQGLRLIYYSQIVNDFQKGDIAEGYSVSREKKESFPLTVTSAQKNPTAFYLCATSGTGSSPLHFGNGTRLTVT.

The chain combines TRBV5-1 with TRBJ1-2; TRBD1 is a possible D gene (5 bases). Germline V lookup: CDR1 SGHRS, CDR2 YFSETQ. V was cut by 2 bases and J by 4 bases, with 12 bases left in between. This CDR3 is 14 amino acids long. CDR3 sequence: CASSLGSQGYGYTF. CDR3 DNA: TGCGCCAGCAGCTTAGGATCGCAGGGCTATGGCTACACCTTC.

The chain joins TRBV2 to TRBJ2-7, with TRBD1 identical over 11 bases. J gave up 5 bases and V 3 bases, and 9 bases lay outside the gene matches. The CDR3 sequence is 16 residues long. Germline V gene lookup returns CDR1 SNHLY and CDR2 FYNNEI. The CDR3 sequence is CASSEAGTGGGNEQYF. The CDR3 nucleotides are TGTGCCAGCAGTGAGGCCGGGACAGGGGGTGGCAACGAGCAGTACTTC.

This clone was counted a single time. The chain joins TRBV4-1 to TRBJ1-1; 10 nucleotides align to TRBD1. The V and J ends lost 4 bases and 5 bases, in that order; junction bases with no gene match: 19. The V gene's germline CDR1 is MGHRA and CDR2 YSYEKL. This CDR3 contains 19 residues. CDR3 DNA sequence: TGCGCCAGCAGCCGGCATCTCATGGCCCGGACAGGGGGTAGGACTGAAGCTTTCTTT. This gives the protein CASSRHLMARTGGRTEAFF.

This CDR3 is CASSLAQGPRRQETQYF. The CDR3 nucleotides read TGCGCCAGCAGTCTCGCTCAGGGGCCCAGGCGGCAAGAGACCCAGTACTTC. J is TRBJ2-5 and V is TRBV5-1; D is possibly TRBD1 (6 bases). V shed 5 bases and J shed 2 bases, with 22 bases lying between them. Germline assignment: CDR1 SGHRS and CDR2 YFSETQ. The CDR3 runs to 17 residues. Based on the CDR3 plus reference TRBV5-1 and TRBJ2-5, the full variable domain is KAGVTQTPRYLIKTRGQQVTLSCSPISGHRSVSWYQQTPGQGLQFLFEYFSETQRNKGNFPGRFSGRQFSNSRSEMNVSTLELGDSALYLCASSLAQGPRRQETQYFGPGTRLLVL.

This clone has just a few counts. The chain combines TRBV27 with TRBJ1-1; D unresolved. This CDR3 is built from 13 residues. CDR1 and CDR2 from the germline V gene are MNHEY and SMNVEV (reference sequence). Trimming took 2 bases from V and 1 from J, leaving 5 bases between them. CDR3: CASSLAENTEAFF. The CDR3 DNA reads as TGTGCCAGCAGTTTAGCAGAGAACACTGAAGCTTTCTTT.

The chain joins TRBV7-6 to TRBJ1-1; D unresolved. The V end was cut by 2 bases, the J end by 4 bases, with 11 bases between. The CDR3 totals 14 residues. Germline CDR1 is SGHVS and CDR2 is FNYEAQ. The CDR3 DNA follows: TGTGCCAGCAGCTTAAATTCAGCGAGCACTGAAGCTTTCTTT. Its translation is CASSLNSASTEAFF.

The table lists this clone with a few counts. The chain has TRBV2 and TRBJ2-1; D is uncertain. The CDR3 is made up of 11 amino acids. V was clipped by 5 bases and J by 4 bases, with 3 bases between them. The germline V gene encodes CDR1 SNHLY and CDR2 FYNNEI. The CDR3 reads CASSPYNEQFF. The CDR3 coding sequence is TGTGCCAGCAGTCCATACAATGAGCAGTTCTTC. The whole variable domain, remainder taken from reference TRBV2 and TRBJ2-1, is EPEVTQTPSHQVTQMGQEVILRCVPISNHLYFYWYRQILGQKVEFLVSFYNNEISEKSEIFDDQFSVERPDGSNFTLKIRSTKLEDSAMYFCASSPYNEQFFGPGTRLTVL.

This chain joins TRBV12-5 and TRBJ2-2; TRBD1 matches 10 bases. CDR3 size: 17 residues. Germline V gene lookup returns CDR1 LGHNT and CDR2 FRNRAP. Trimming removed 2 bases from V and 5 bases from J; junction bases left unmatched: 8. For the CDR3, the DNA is TGTGCTAGTGGTTTGTCATTGGGACAGGGGAAAACCGGGGAGCTGTTTTTT. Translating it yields CASGLSLGQGKTGELFF.

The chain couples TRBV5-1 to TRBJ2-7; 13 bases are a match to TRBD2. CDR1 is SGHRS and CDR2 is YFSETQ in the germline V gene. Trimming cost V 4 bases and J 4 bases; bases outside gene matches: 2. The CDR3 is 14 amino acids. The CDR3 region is CASSTSGGAYEQYF. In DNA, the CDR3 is TGCGCCAGCAGCACTAGCGGGGGGGCTTACGAGCAGTACTTC.

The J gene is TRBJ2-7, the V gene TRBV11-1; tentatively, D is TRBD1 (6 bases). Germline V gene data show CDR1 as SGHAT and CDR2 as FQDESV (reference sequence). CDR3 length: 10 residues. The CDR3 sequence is CASGAYEQYF. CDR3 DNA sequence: TGTGCTTCAGGGGCCTACGAGCAGTACTTC.

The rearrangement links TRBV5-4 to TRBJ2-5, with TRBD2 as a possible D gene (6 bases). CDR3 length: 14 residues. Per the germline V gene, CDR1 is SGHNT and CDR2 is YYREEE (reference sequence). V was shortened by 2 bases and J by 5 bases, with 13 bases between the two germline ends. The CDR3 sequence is CASSFSAGAETQYF. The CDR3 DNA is TGTGCCAGCAGCTTTTCAGCGGGCGCGGAGACCCAGTACTTC.

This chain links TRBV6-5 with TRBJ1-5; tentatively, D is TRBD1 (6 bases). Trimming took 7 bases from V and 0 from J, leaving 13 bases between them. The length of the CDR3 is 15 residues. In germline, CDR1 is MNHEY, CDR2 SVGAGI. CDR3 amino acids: CASIITGSSNQPQHF. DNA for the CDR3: TGTGCCAGCATTATCACAGGGAGTAGCAATCAGCCCCAGCATTTT.

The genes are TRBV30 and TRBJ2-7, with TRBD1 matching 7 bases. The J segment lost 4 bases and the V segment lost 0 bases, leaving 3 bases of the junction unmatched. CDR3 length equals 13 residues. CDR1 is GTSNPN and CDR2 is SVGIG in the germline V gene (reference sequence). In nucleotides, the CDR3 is TGTGCCTGGAGTGTAGCAGGGGGATACGAGCAGTACTTC. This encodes CAWSVAGGYEQYF. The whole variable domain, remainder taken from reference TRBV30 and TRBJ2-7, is SQTIHQWPATLVQPVGSPLSLECTVEGTSNPNLYWYRQAAGRGLQLLFYSVGIGQISSEVPQNLSASRPQDRQFILSSKKLLLSDSGFYLCAWSVAGGYEQYFGPGTRLTVT.